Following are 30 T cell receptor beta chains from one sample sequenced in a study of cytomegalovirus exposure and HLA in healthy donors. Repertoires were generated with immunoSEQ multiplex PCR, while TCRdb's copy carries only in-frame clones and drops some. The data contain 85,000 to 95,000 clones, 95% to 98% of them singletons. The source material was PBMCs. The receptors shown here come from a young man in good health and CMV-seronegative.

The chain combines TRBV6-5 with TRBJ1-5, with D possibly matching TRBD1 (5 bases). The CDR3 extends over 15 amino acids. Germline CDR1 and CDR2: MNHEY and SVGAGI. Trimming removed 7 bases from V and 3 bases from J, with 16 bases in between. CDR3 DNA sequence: TGTGCCAGCACCTTAGGAGGGACCTTCAATCAGCCCCAGCATTTT. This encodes CASTLGGTFNQPQHF.

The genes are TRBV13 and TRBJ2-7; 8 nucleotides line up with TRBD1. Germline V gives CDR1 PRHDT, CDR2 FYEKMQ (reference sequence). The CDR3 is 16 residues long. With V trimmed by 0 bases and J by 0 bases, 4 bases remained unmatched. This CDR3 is CASSLGPTGASYEQYF. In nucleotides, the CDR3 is TGTGCCAGCAGCTTAGGCCCGACAGGGGCCTCCTACGAGCAGTACTTC.

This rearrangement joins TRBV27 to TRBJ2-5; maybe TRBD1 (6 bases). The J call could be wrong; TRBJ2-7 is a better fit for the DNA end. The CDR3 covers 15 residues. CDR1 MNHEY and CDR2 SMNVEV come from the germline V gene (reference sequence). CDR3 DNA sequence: TGTGCCAGCAGTTTGTACGATCAGGGGTTCGACGAGCAGTACTTC. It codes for CASSLYDQGFDEQYF.

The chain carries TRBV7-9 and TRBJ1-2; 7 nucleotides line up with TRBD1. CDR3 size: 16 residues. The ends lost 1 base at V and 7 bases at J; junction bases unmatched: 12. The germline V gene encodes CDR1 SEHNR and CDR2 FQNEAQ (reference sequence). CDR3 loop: CASSLVSTGWIGGYTF. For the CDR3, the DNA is TGTGCCAGCAGCTTAGTATCGACAGGGTGGATTGGTGGCTACACCTTC.

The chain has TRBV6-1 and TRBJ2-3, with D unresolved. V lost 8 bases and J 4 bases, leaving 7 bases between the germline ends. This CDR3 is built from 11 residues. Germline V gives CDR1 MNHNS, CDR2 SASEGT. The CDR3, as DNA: TGTGCCAGCTCTAGGCCAGATACGCAGTATTTT. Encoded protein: CASSRPDTQYF.

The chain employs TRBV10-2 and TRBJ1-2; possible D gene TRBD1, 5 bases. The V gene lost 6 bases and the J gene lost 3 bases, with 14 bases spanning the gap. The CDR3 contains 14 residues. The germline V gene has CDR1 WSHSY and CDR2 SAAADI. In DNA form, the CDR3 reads TGCGCCAGCAGCTGGGGGGAGGAAGACTATGGCTACACCTTC. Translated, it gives CASSWGEEDYGYTF.

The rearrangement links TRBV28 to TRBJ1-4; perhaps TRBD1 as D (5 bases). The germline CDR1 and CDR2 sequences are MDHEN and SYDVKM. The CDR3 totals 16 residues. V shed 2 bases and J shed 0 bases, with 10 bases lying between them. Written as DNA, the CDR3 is TGTGCCAGCAGTTTAGACAGATCCCCAACTAATGAAAAACTGTTTTTT. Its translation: CASSLDRSPTNEKLFF.

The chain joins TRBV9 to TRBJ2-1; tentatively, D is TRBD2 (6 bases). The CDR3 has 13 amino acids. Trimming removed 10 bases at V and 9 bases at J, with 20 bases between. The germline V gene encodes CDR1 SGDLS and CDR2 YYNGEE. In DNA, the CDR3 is TGTGCCTCACGAGGGCCTTATAGCGGTGAGCAGTTCTTC. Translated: CASRGPYSGEQFF. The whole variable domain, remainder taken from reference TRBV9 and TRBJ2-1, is DSGVTQTPKHLITATGQRVTLRCSPRSGDLSVYWYQQSLDQGLQFLIQYYNGEERAKGNILERFSAQQFPDLHSELNLSSLELGDSALYFCASRGPYSGEQFFGPGTRLTVL.

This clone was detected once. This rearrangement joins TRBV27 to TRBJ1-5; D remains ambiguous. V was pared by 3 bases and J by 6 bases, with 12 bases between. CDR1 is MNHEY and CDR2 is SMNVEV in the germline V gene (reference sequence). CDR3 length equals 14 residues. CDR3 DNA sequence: TGTGCCAGCAGTTTCGGAGGGTCCAGTCAGCCCCAGCATTTT. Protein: CASSFGGSSQPQHF.

The DNA of the CDR3 is TGTGCCAGCAGTTACGGACAGGGGAACTATGGCTACACCTTC. This translates into CASSYGQGNYGYTF. This chain joins TRBV6-5 and TRBJ1-2; 9 nucleotides line up with TRBD1. The germline gives CDR1 MNHEY, CDR2 SVGAGI. V dropped 2 bases and J dropped 2; count of bases not matched to a gene: 0. This CDR3 has 14 amino acids.

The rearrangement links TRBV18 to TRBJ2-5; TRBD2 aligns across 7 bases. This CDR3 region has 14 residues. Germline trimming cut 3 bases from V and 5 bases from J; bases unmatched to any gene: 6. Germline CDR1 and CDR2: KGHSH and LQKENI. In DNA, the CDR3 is TGTGCCAGCTCACCGGGACTAACCCGGGAGACCCAGTACTTC. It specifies CASSPGLTRETQYF.

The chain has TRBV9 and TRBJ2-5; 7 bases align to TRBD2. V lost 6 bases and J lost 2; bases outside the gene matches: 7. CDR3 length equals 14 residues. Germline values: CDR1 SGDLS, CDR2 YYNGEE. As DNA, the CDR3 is TGTGCCAGCACGGGGGAGGGGTCGCAAGAGACCCAGTACTTC. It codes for CASTGEGSQETQYF.

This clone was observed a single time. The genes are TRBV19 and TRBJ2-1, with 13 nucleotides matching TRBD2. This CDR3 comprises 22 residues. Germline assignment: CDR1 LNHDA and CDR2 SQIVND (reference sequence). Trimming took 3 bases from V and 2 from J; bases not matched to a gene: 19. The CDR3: CASSIYGLAGAVAPLTYNEQFF. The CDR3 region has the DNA TGTGCCAGTAGTATTTATGGACTAGCGGGAGCGGTGGCGCCGCTAACCTACAATGAGCAGTTCTTC.

Here the CDR3 reads CAIRGIWTGRSDRDGGYTF. CDR3 nucleotide sequence: TGTGCCATCAGGGGGATATGGACTGGACGGTCGGACAGGGATGGCGGCTACACCTTC. This chain connects TRBV10-3 to TRBJ1-2, with TRBD1 matching over 8 bases. The CDR3 contains 19 residues. Trimming cost V 6 bases and J 8 bases; bases outside gene matches: 26. CDR1 is ENHRY, CDR2 SYGVKD, per germline.

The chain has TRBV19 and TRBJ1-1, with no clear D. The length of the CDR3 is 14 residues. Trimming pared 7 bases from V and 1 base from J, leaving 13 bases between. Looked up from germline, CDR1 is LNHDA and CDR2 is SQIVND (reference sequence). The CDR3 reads CASIRSLSNTEAFF. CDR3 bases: TGTGCCAGTATTCGGAGTCTATCGAACACTGAAGCTTTCTTT.

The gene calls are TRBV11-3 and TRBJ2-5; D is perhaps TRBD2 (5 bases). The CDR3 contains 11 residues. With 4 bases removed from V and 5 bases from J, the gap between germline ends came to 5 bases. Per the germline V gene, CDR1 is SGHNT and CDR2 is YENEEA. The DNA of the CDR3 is TGTGCCAGCAGCTCGGGGGAGACCCAGTACTTC. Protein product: CASSSGETQYF.

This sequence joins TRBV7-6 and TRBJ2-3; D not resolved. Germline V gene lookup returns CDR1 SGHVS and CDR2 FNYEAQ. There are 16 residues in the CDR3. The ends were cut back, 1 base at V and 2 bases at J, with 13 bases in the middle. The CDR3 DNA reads TGTGCCAGCAGCTTAGGAAGACCCGGGTCCACAGATACGCAGTATTTT. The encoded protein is CASSLGRPGSTDTQYF. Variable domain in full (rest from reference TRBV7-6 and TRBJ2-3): GAGVSQSPRYKVTKRGQDVALRCDPISGHVSLYWYRQALGQGPEFLTYFNYEAQQDKSGLPNDRFSAERPEGSISTLTIQRTEQRDSAMYRCASSLGRPGSTDTQYFGPGTRLTVL.

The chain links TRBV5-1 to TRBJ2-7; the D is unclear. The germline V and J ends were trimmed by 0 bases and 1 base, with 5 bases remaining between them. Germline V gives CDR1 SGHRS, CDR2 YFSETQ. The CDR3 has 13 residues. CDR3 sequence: CASSLDTSYEQYF. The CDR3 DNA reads TGCGCCAGCAGCTTGGACACGTCCTACGAGCAGTACTTC.

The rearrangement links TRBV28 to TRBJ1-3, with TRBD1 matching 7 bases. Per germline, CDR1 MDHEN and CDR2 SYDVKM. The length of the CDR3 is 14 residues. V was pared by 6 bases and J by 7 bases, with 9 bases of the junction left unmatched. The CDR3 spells CASRPTGSGNTIYF. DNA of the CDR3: TGTGCCAGCAGACCGACAGGGAGTGGGAACACCATATATTTT.

CDR3 loop: CASSQLGLGGNNEQYV. CDR3 DNA sequence: TGCGCCAGCAGTCAACTCGGACTAGGGGGAAATAACGAGCAGTACGTC. The V call is TRBV23-1, the J call TRBJ2-7; TRBD2 might be the D (7 bases). TRBV23-1 is filed as an ORF, its function uncertain. V gave up 2 bases and J gave up 5 bases, with 19 bases separating them. This CDR3 has 16 amino acids.

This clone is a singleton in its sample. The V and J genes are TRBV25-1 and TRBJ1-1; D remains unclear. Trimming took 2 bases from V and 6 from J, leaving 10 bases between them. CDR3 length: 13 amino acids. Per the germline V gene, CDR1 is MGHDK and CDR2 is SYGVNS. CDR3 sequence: CASSERGESEAFF. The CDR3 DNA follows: TGTGCCAGCAGTGAACGGGGAGAGTCTGAAGCTTTCTTT.

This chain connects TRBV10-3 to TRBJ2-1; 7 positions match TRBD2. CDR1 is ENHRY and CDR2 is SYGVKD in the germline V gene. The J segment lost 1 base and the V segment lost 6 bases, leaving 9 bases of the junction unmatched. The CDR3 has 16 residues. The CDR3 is CAISLLASRSYNEQFF. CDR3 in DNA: TGTGCCATCAGCCTACTAGCGTCGAGGTCCTACAATGAGCAGTTCTTC.

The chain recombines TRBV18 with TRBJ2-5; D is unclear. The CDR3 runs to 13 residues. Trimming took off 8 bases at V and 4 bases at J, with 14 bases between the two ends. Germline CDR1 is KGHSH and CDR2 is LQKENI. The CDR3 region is CASTQVPVETQYF. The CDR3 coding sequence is TGTGCCAGCACCCAGGTGCCCGTAGAGACCCAGTACTTC.

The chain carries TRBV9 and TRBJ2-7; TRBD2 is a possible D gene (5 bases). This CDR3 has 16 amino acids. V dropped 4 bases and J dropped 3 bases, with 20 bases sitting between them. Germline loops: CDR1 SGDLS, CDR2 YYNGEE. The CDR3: CASSLSRDSPDYEQYF. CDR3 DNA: TGTGCCAGCAGCCTCTCACGGGATTCCCCCGACTACGAGCAGTACTTC.

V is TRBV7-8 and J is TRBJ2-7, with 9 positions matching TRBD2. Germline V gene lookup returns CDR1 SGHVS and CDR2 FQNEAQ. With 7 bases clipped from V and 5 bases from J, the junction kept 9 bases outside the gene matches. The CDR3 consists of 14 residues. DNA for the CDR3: TGTGCCAGCATTCAAGCGGGAGGAGGCGACGAGCAGTACTTC. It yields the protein CASIQAGGGDEQYF. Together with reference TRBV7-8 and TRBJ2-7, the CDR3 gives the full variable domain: GAGVSQSPRYKVAKRGQDVALRCDPISGHVSLFWYQQALGQGPEFLTYFQNEAQLDKSGLPSDRFFAERPEGSVSTLKIQRTQQEDSAVYLCASIQAGGGDEQYFGPGTRLTVT.

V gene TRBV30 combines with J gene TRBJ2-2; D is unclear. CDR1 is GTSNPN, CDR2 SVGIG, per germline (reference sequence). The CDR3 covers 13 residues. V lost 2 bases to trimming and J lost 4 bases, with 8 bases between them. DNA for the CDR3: TGTGCCTGGAGTACCTATGGCACCGGGGAGCTGTTTTTT. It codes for CAWSTYGTGELFF. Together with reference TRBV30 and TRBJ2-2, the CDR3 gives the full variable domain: SQTIHQWPATLVQPVGSPLSLECTVEGTSNPNLYWYRQAAGRGLQLLFYSVGIGQISSEVPQNLSASRPQDRQFILSSKKLLLSDSGFYLCAWSTYGTGELFFGEGSRLTVL.

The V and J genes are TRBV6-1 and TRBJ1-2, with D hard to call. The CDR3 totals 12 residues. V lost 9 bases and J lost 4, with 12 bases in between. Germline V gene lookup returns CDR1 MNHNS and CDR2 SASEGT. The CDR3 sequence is CASKRYPYGYTF. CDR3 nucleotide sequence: TGTGCCAGTAAGAGGTACCCCTATGGCTACACCTTC.

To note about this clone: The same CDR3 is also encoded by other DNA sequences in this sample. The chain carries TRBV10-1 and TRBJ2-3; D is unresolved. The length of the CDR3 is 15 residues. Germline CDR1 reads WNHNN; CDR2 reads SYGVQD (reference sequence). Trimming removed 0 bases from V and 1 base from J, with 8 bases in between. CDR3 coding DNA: TGCGCCAGCAGTGAGTCTCGGCAGGGCACAGATACGCAGTATTTT. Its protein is CASSESRQGTDTQYF.

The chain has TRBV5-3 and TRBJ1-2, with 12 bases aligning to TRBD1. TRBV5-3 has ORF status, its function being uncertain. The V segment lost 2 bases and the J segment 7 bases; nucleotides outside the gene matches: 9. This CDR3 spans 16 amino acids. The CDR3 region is CARSFGTGGQEGGYTF. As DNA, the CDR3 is TGTGCCAGAAGCTTCGGGACAGGGGGCCAAGAGGGTGGCTACACCTTC.

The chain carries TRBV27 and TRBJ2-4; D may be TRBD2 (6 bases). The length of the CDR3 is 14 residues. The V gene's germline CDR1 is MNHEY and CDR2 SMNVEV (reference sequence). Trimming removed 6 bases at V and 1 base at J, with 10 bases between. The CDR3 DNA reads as TGTGCCAGCAGCCCCCGGGGGGCCAAAAACATTCAGTACTTC. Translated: CASSPRGAKNIQYF.